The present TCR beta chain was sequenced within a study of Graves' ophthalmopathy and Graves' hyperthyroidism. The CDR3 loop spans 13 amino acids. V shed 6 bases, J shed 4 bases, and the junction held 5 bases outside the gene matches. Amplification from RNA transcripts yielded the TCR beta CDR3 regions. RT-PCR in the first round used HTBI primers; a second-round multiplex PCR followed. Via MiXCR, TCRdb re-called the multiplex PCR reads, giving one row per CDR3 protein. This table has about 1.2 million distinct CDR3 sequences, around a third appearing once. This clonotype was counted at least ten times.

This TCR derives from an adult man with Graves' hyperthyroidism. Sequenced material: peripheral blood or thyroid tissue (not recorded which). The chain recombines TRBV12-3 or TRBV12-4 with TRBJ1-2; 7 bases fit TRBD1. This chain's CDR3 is CASRAQGVYGYTF. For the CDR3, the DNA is TGTGCCAGCAGGGCTCAGGGGGTCTATGGCTACACCTTC.